Shown below are 25 T cell receptor beta chains from a single sample sequenced in a study of CD8+CD57+ T cells in acquired aplastic anemia. Sequenced patients had shown CD8+CD57+ cell expansion by flow cytometry. TCR beta VDJ and CDR3 profiling used genomic DNA as template. TCRdb itself ran the reads through MiXCR, one entry per CDR3 protein. The sample shows more than 200,000 distinct CDR3 sequences, roughly 50% of them seen only once. Source material: sorted CD4+, CD8+, or CD8+CD57+ T cells (not recorded which) from PBMCs. Receptors were obtained from a human donor with aplastic anemia.

This chain connects TRBV11-3 to TRBJ2-1; 7 nucleotides agree with TRBD1. This CDR3 is built from 15 residues. J gave up 10 bases and V 0 bases, and 9 bases lay outside the gene matches. Germline V CDR1 and CDR2: SGHNT, YENEEA. The CDR3 nucleotides read TGTGCCAGCAGCTTAGAGGTACGACAGGGCAGGGAGCAGTTCTTC. Translated: CASSLEVRQGREQFF. Drawing the rest from reference TRBV11-3 and TRBJ2-1, the complete variable domain is EAGVVQSPRYKIIEKKQPVAFWCNPISGHNTLYWYLQNLGQGPELLIRYENEEAVDDSQLPKDRFSAERLKGVDSTLKIQPAELGDSAVYLCASSLEVRQGREQFFGPGTRLTVL.

This clonotype was counted many times. The genes are TRBV7-9 and TRBJ2-3, with D unresolved. V gave up 2 bases and J gave up 0 bases, with 12 bases separating them. CDR1 and CDR2 (germline): SEHNR, FQNEAQ (reference sequence). CDR3 length equals 16 residues. The CDR3: CASSLRLEVSTDTQYF. CDR3 DNA: TGTGCCAGCAGCTTAAGGCTGGAAGTTAGCACAGATACGCAGTATTTT.

This clonotype was recorded many times. The CDR3 is CASTEGTSPLHF. Here the CDR3 DNA reads TGTGCCAGCACTGAGGGAACTTCACCCCTCCACTTT. The chain combines TRBV28 with TRBJ1-6, with D unclear. Trimming cost V 7 bases and J 9 bases, with 10 bases left between them. The CDR3 has 12 residues. Germline V lookup: CDR1 MDHEN, CDR2 SYDVKM.

This chain links TRBV3-1 with TRBJ2-2; D is uncertain. Trimming stripped 0 bases from V and 6 bases from J, with 5 bases between. The CDR3 extends over 13 amino acids. In germline, CDR1 is LGHDT, CDR2 YNNKEL (reference sequence). CDR3 sequence reads: CASSQEGSGELFF. CDR3 DNA: TGTGCCAGCAGCCAAGAAGGGTCCGGGGAGCTGTTTTTT.

With respect to this clonotype: A much larger clone is a single base away; this may be a read error. In this CDR3 the conserved last residue, phenylalanine or tryptophan, is missing, so a read error is likely. The chain is built from TRBV6-1 and TRBJ2-3; 8 bases match TRBD1. J lost 0 bases, V lost 3 bases, and 2 bases had no gene match. Germline V gene sequence: CDR1 MNHNS, CDR2 SASEGT. This CDR3 is built from 15 residues. Here the CDR3 reads CASSDWTGSTDTQYL. The CDR3 bases are TGTGCCAGCAGTGACTGGACAGGGAGCACAGATACGCAGTATCTT.

This chain joins TRBV6-1 and TRBJ2-7, with D possibly matching TRBD2 (6 bases). Germline values: CDR1 MNHNS, CDR2 SASEGT. The V and J ends lost 1 base and 3 bases respectively, with 13 bases between them. The CDR3 contains 15 residues. The CDR3: CASSEEDGRVYEQYV. The CDR3 nucleotides read TGTGCCAGCAGTGAAGAGGACGGGAGAGTCTACGAGCAGTACGTC.

The table lists this clonotype with many counts. The rearrangement uses TRBV7-9 and TRBJ1-4, with 9 positions matching TRBD1. This CDR3 comprises 13 residues. Germline V gene data show CDR1 as SEHNR and CDR2 as FQNEAQ (reference sequence). Trimming removed 4 bases from V and 10 bases from J; junction bases left unmatched: 4. CDR3 sequence (DNA): TGTGCCAGCAGCTGGGACAGGGAAGTAAAACTGTTTTTT. Its protein is CASSWDREVKLFF.

Ten or more counts support this clonotype. The rearrangement links TRBV20-1 to TRBJ1-6; D is possibly TRBD1 (6 bases). Per the germline V gene, CDR1 is DFQATT and CDR2 is SNEGSKA (reference sequence). V was clipped by 4 bases and J by 7 bases, with 11 bases between them. There are 13 residues in the CDR3. CDR3 sequence: CSAKGGGNSPLHF. CDR3 nucleotides: TGCAGTGCTAAGGGGGGAGGGAATTCACCCCTCCACTTT.

This chain links TRBV10-1 with TRBJ2-2; possible D gene TRBD2, 5 bases. The CDR3 has 15 amino acids. V was clipped by 4 bases and J by 3 bases, with 12 bases between them. Germline V gene sequence: CDR1 WNHNN, CDR2 SYGVQD (reference sequence). The CDR3 spells CASSGTRAHTGELFF. The CDR3 coding sequence is TGCGCCAGCAGTGGGACTCGCGCCCACACCGGGGAGCTGTTTTTT.

This clonotype was recorded once. This may stem from a read error, because a much larger clone lies one nucleotide away. This chain connects TRBV9 to TRBJ1-1; no clear D. This CDR3 is 13 amino acids long. The germline CDR1 and CDR2 sequences are SGDLS and YYNGEE. V dropped 4 bases and J dropped 4 bases, with 11 bases sitting between them. CDR3 sequence: CASSKEQTTEAFF. The CDR3 bases are TGTGCCAGCAGCAAAGAACAGACCACTGAAGCTTTCTTT. Filled out from reference TRBV9 and TRBJ1-1, the complete variable domain reads DSGVTQTPKHLITATGQRVTLRCSPRSGDLSVYWYQQSLDQGLQFLIQYYNGEERAKGNILERFSAQQFPDLHSELNLSSLELGDSALYFCASSKEQTTEAFFGQGTRLTVV.

At least ten counts were recorded for this clonotype. J is TRBJ2-5 and V is TRBV4-1; no clear D gene. The ends were cut back, 0 bases at V and 2 bases at J, with 19 bases in the middle. This CDR3 has 18 residues. The V gene's germline CDR1 is MGHRA and CDR2 YSYEKL. Written as DNA, the CDR3 is TGCGCCAGCAGCCAAGAAGAGACCTCTTCGGGCATTCAAGAGACCCAGTACTTC. Translating gives CASSQEETSSGIQETQYF.

This clonotype was detected ten times or more. The chain uses TRBV7-3 and TRBJ2-3, with TRBD2 matching 8 bases. CDR1 is SGHTA, CDR2 FQGTGA, per germline. The CDR3 contains 17 residues. V lost 2 bases to trimming and J lost 1 base; unmatched junction nucleotides: 8. The CDR3 DNA reads as TGTGCCAGCAGCTTATATAGGGGTAGCGGGGGCACAGATACGCAGTATTTT. It yields the protein CASSLYRGSGGTDTQYF.

This clonotype was detected many times. This chain uses TRBV7-7 with TRBJ2-5, with D tentatively TRBD2 (6 bases). Germline CDR1 and CDR2: SSHAT and FNYEAQ (reference sequence). Between the trimmed V and J ends, which lost 5 bases and 5 bases, there was a span of 18 bases. The CDR3 has 15 residues. CDR3 residues: CASSRTGTGAETQYF. CDR3 DNA: TGTGCCAGCAGCCGCACCGGGACGGGAGCGGAGACCCAGTACTTC. The complete variable domain, with remaining parts taken from reference TRBV7-7 and TRBJ2-5, reads GAGVSQSPRYKVTKRGQDVTLRCDPISSHATLYWYQQALGQGPEFLTYFNYEAQPDKSGLPSDRFSAERPEGSISTLTIQRTEQRDSAMYRCASSRTGTGAETQYFGPGTRLLVL.

V and J are TRBV7-4 and TRBJ2-5; TRBD1 is a possible D gene (7 bases). Between the trimmed V and J ends, which lost 4 bases and 5 bases, there was a span of 14 bases. The germline V gene encodes CDR1 SGHVT and CDR2 SQSDAQ. The CDR3 length is 14 residues. The CDR3 loop is CASSSRGAGETQYF. The CDR3 region has the DNA TGTGCCAGCAGCTCCAGGGGGGCGGGGGAGACCCAGTACTTC.

This clonotype was observed many times. The V and J genes are TRBV4-1 and TRBJ1-5; 9 nucleotides line up with TRBD1. CDR3 size: 16 residues. The germline CDR1 and CDR2 sequences are MGHRA and YSYEKL. With 2 bases clipped from V and 0 bases from J, the junction kept 2 bases outside the gene matches. Written as DNA, the CDR3 is TGCGCCAGCAGCCAACCGGACAGGGGTAGCAATCAGCCCCAGCATTTT. Translated, it gives CASSQPDRGSNQPQHF.

This clonotype was counted at least ten times. The chain recombines TRBV5-1 with TRBJ2-1; D possibly corresponds to TRBD2 (5 bases). The germline CDR1 and CDR2 sequences are SGHRS and YFSETQ. The CDR3 loop spans 13 amino acids. V gave up 4 bases and J gave up 9 bases, with 14 bases separating them. The CDR3 protein is CASSPDFGGEQFF. The CDR3 bases are TGCGCCAGCAGCCCGGACTTCGGTGGTGAGCAGTTCTTC.

This clonotype was seen only once. V usage is TRBV20-1 and J usage is TRBJ2-5; 7 nucleotides align to TRBD1. The CDR3 spans 13 residues. The germline gives CDR1 DFQATT, CDR2 SNEGSKA (reference sequence). V trimming: 1 base; J trimming: 6 bases; junction bases outside the gene matches: 5. The CDR3 nucleotides read TGCAGTGCTAGAGCCCCGGACAGGAAGACCCAGTACTTC. Its protein product is CSARAPDRKTQYF.

The chain links TRBV19 to TRBJ2-5; 7 positions match TRBD2. Germline lookup yields CDR1 LNHDA and CDR2 SQIVND (reference sequence). V was clipped by 7 bases and J by 8 bases; unmatched bases: 16. This CDR3 spans 15 amino acids. The CDR3 sequence is CASTHQAGPKRTQYF. DNA of the CDR3: TGTGCCAGTACCCACCAAGCGGGACCCAAGAGAACCCAGTACTTC.

Points on this clonotype: A read error may be the cause here, since a much bigger clone is one base away. This chain uses TRBV10-3 with TRBJ1-3, with a possible D match to TRBD1 (5 bases). The CDR3 extends over 16 amino acids. Germline lookup yields CDR1 ENHRY and CDR2 SYGVKD. This CDR3 is CASSLNRGASGDTIYF. The DNA for the CDR3 is TGTGCCAGCAGTTTGAACCGGGGCGCGTCCGGAGACACCATATATTTT.

V and J are TRBV25-1 and TRBJ1-3, with D uncertain. CDR3 size: 11 residues. The germline gives CDR1 MGHDK, CDR2 SYGVNS. Trimming left V 8 bases short and J 8 bases short, with 10 bases between. The CDR3 DNA reads TGTGCCAGCCAATTGGCGGACACCATATATTTT. Translation: CASQLADTIYF.

The V gene is TRBV28, the J gene TRBJ2-5; D possibly corresponds to TRBD2 (5 bases). V dropped 6 bases and J dropped 6 bases, with 11 bases sitting between them. The CDR3 is made up of 12 amino acids. Germline assignment: CDR1 MDHEN and CDR2 SYDVKM. Written as DNA, the CDR3 is TGTGCCAGCAGAATCGTCGGGAAGACCCAGTACTTC. Encoded protein: CASRIVGKTQYF. The full variable domain, in which reference TRBV28 and TRBJ2-5 provide the parts outside the CDR3, is DVKVTQSSRYLVKRTGEKVFLECVQDMDHENMFWYRQDPGLGLRLIYFSYDVKMKEKGDIPEGYSVSREKKERFSLILESASTNQTSMYLCASRIVGKTQYFGPGTRLLVL.

This chain joins TRBV6-6 and TRBJ1-2; D is ambiguous. V lost 8 bases to trimming and J lost 4 bases, with 8 bases between them. Looked up from germline, CDR1 is MNHNY and CDR2 is SVGAGI (reference sequence). The CDR3 runs 11 residues. CDR3 in amino acids: CASYTGYGYTF. The CDR3 DNA is TGTGCCAGCTACACGGGCTATGGCTACACCTTC.

This chain uses TRBV15 with TRBJ2-7; D ambiguous. The CDR3 has 15 amino acids. V was cut by 5 bases and J by 6 bases, with 20 bases left in between. Germline CDR1 is LNHNV and CDR2 is YYDKDF (reference sequence). The CDR3 region has the DNA TGTGCCACCAGCCCAGTCCGTGGGATAGGTGGCGAGCAGTACTTC. Translated, it gives CATSPVRGIGGEQYF.

On this clonotype: One end of the junction varies from germline; a read error may be responsible. The V and J genes are TRBV5-5 and TRBJ2-7; possible D gene TRBD2, 6 bases. This CDR3 is 13 amino acids long. Germline values: CDR1 SGHKS, CDR2 YYEKEE (reference sequence). The CDR3 sequence: CASSLEGPAERYF. As DNA, the CDR3 is TGCGCCAGCAGCTTGGAGGGTCCTGCCGAGCGGTACTTC.

This clonotype was observed many times. The genes are TRBV5-6 and TRBJ1-4; D is unclear. This CDR3 is 14 amino acids long. CDR1 and CDR2 from the germline V gene are SGHDT and YYEEEE. The ends were cut back, 0 bases at V and 3 bases at J, with 6 bases in the middle. Here the CDR3 DNA reads TGTGCCAGCAGCTTGGGTCGGCCTAATGAAAAACTGTTTTTT. It is translated as CASSLGRPNEKLFF.